This T cell receptor (beta chain) derives from a study of cytomegalovirus exposure and HLA in healthy donors. Looking at the study overall: Within an early data release were about 85 million unique TCRs drawn from HLA-typed donors. The Caucasian-associated ancestry cluster held roughly 80% of 300 to 450 genotyped donors. Whole-study results and caveats: TCR beta chains numbering more than 150 were designated cytomegalovirus-associated.

This CDR3 has 21 amino acids. The V and J ends lost 4 bases and 0 bases, in that order; junction bases with no gene match: 18. Germline values: CDR1 MDHEN, CDR2 SYDVKM. PCR used 60 Vbeta primers and 13 Jbeta primers. In the original analysis: A later analysis tallied some 84 million unique TCR beta chains, around 10 million of them shared. Generated by immunoSEQ multiplex PCR, the TCRdb table keeps only in-frame clones and is missing some. Clone size and the V and J calls come from that table; the DNA yielded D and trimming. The data contain about 150,000 clones, approximately 81% of them singletons. As for this clone: No antigen is known for it.

This TCR was sampled from a woman aged 40 to 50 in good health and CMV-seropositive. J is TRBJ2-1 and V is TRBV28; 10 positions match TRBD2. Source material: PBMCs. The CDR3 is CASSSLPHSGGSPSSYNEQFF. CDR3 DNA sequence: TGTGCCAGCAGTTCACTCCCACATAGCGGGGGGTCCCCCAGCTCCTACAATGAGCAGTTCTTC.